A selection of T cell receptor beta chains follows, all from one sample in a study of CD8 T cells in Susac syndrome. TCRdb re-analysed the immunoSEQ multiplex PCR reads in MiXCR, keeping a single row per CDR3 protein. This table has roughly 200,000 distinct CDR3 sequences, 95% appearing once. The material sequenced was CD4+ T cells from PBMCs. All receptors derive from a human donor with multiple sclerosis. CDR3s leave out the opening cysteine and the closing phenylalanine or tryptophan. The size of a clone is reported for some rows only, either as once, few or many, or as a class for expanded clones.

abundance,j_gene,v_gene,CDR3aa
NA,TRBJ1-4,TRBV27,ASRHPGEKLF
NA,TRBJ2-3,TRBV29-1,SGQQGPYTDTQY
NA,TRBJ2-2,TRBV9,ASSVDHRADFTGELF
NA,TRBJ1-4,TRBV27,ATRTVATNEKLF
NA,TRBJ1-1,TRBV3-1,ASSRGTGRMYTEAF
NA,TRBJ1-2,TRBV4-2,ASSQPGTGGSGYT
NA,TRBJ1-2,TRBV6-6,ASRSQSGSYGYT
once,TRBJ2-5,TRBV7-2,ASSLSFETQY
NA,TRBJ1-5,TRBV30,AWSSGQLNQPQH
NA,TRBJ1-2,TRBV30,AWSVSQGRGYT
NA,TRBJ1-2,TRBV11-2,ASSTEGDGYT
NA,TRBJ1-1,TRBV7-2,ASSLVQGFGSEAF
NA,TRBJ1-2,TRBV27,ASRSSGGEFYGYT
NA,TRBJ2-7,TRBV20-1,SARERAGAYEQY
NA,TRBJ2-1,TRBV15,ATSRGSGGVNEQF
NA,TRBJ1-5,TRBV20-1,SAMPGVGNQPQH
NA,TRBJ2-3,TRBV20-1,SATRTSESSTDTQY
once,TRBJ1-1,TRBV2,ASSPPNLENTEAF
NA,TRBJ2-1,TRBV11-3,ASSLGPSWDNEQF
NA,TRBJ2-2,TRBV7-3,ASGRGTGELF
NA,TRBJ2-2,TRBV19,ASSPLSGELF
NA,TRBJ1-6,TRBV7-9,ASSLEVGSPPLH
NA,TRBJ1-2,TRBV30,AWSRQELGYT
NA,TRBJ1-2,TRBV4-2,ASSQETGGLANYGYT
NA,TRBJ2-3,TRBV20-1,SARDRGRSTDTQY
NA,TRBJ1-5,TRBV4-2,ASSQDSGSQPQH
NA,TRBJ1-6,TRBV3-1,ASSQRGAGWNSPLH
once,TRBJ1-1,TRBV11-2,ASRSSDRNTEAF
NA,TRBJ2-5,TRBV5-6,ASSKIFLFPETQY
NA,TRBJ1-1,TRBV30,ASPGGTEAF
once,TRBJ1-5,TRBV20-1,SASWQVVNQPQH
NA,TRBJ2-6,TRBV29-1,SAQHGGSGANVLT
NA,TRBJ2-5,TRBV30,AWSQQGARETQY
NA,TRBJ2-2,TRBV29-1,SVRPFSGTGELF
NA,TRBJ2-1,TRBV11-2,ASSLEGFTYNEQF
NA,TRBJ2-2,TRBV27,ASSVPPDRGGELF
NA,TRBJ2-5,TRBV30,AWSGGSQETQY
NA,TRBJ1-6,TRBV28,ASSLLPFSPLH
few,TRBJ1-5,TRBV7-2,ASSLRQGDQPQH
NA,TRBJ1-2,TRBV19,ASSIGTGNYGYT
NA,TRBJ2-7,TRBV29-1,SAGIDSYEQY
NA,TRBJ1-2,TRBV20-1,SALLKTGAGYT
NA,TRBJ2-5,TRBV20-1,SAPGPGKETQY
NA,TRBJ2-5,TRBV2,ASSGLAGQYQETQY
NA,TRBJ2-7,TRBV30,AWSAGGGRT
NA,TRBJ1-5,TRBV29-1,SVVGGADQPQH
NA,TRBJ2-6,TRBV2,ASLEGGANVLT
once,TRBJ2-5,TRBV18,ASSPLGGLQETQY
NA,TRBJ1-1,TRBV4-1,ASSQDGGWTEAF
NA,TRBJ2-7,TRBV3-1,ASSQRRTGGADEQY
NA,TRBJ2-1,TRBV9,ASSVGKVTSYNEQF
NA,TRBJ2-1,TRBV7-2,ASSLEWGSYNEQF
NA,TRBJ2-5,TRBV20-1,SASGSARQETQY
NA,TRBJ2-6,TRBV20-1,SATDQSGANVLT
NA,TRBJ1-3,TRBV25-1,ASSDNFSGNTIY